This T cell receptor (beta chain) was sequenced in a study of molecular identifiers for immune sequencing clone quantification. Findings and limits, study-wide: A single cell's spiked Jurkat TCR RNA was reportedly detectable among roughly 1 million naive cells.

TCRdb re-analysed the PCR reads in MiXCR, keeping a single row per CDR3 protein. The data show more than 450,000 distinct CDR3 sequences, roughly a fifth seen once. In the case of this clonotype: The antigen remains undetermined. One junction end does not reproduce the germline sequence, and a read error may be involved.

This sequence was found in a human donor in good health. Some libraries in this study had Jurkat cell RNA spiked in. The sample consisted of naive CD8+ T cells from blood, with Jurkat cell RNA spiked in. Subset denoted: FACS-sorted CD8+CD4-CCR7+CD45RA+ naive T cells.

CDR3 nucleotide sequence: TGTGCCACCAGTGATGTGGGCGCGACTGAAGCTTTCTTT. It codes for CATSDVGATEAFF. This sequence joins TRBV10-3 and TRBJ1-1; D remains ambiguous. The CDR3 contains 13 residues. CDR1 ENHRY and CDR2 SYGVKD come from the germline V gene.